The T cell receptor (beta chain) under discussion was sequenced for a study of blood T cell repertoires in COVID-19. Whole-study context: PBMCs, B-cell-depleted T cells, or T cells provided the cDNA or gDNA that made up the material.

Original handling: From reference gene primer amplification, estimates of nucleated cell counts were derived. Sequenced by immunoSEQ multiplex PCR; TCRdb stores in-frame clones only, minus some. From that table come the V and J calls and clone size; the DNA was used to work out D and trimming. Of around 250,000 clones listed, around 93% were seen once; the top ten hold about 3%. Trimming at V came to 10 bases and at J to 7 bases, leaving 6 bases not matched to a gene. This CDR3 spans 12 amino acids. Germline CDR1 reads MDHEN; CDR2 reads SYDVKM. This TCR derives from a man aged 35-49 years who had been exposed to COVID-19. The specimen sequenced was PBMCs or T cells enriched from blood (not recorded which). The chain has TRBV28 and TRBJ1-5; 8 nucleotides match TRBD1. The CDR3 is CATDRGQQPQHF. In nucleotides, the CDR3 is TGTGCCACAGACAGGGGTCAACAGCCCCAGCATTTT.